One T cell receptor (beta chain) is described in this entry. Libraries were prepared by immunoSEQ multiplex PCR; TCRdb keeps only in-frame clonotypes and omits some of them. The table lists tens of thousands of clones, 92% of them singletons. The data originate from a study of blood T cell repertoires in COVID-19. Across the study: PBMCs, B-cell-depleted T cells, or T cells were the source of the cDNA or gDNA that made up the material.

The CDR3 has 15 residues. This sequence was found in a middle-aged man with active COVID-19. This chain joins TRBV12-1 and TRBJ2-1; the table gives TRBD1 as D, unverified against the DNA. TRBV12-1 is given as a pseudogene. The specimen sequenced was peripheral blood. DNA of the CDR3: TGTGCCAGCAGCTTCCGCCGACAGGGGTACAATGAGCAGTTCTTC. Encoded protein: CASSFRRQGYNEQFF.